Shown below are 27 T cell receptor beta chains from a single sample sequenced in a study of T cells in Graves' hyperthyroidism and ophthalmopathy (dated by TCRdb to between 2017 and 2020). The receptor library was made with multiplex PCR. The instrument was an Illumina HiSeq 2000. Amplification of TCR beta CDR3 regions was carried out from RNA transcripts. The first round of RT-PCR for the TCR CDR3 was performed with the HTBI primer set and the Qiagen OneStep RT-PCR kit. The public reads were reanalyzed by TCRdb: fastp trimming at Q25, MiXCR alignment, in-frame beta chains only. Under each unique CDR3 protein, matching rows form one entry showing the most common genes and DNA. The sample table shows 500,000 or so distinct CDR3 sequences, and 15% to 20% are seen once. Roughly a sixth of the sample goes to the ten largest clones. Sample: blood. The receptors shown here come from a woman under 30 with Graves' ophthalmopathy.

The chain carries TRBV5-5 and TRBJ1-4, with a possible D match to TRBD1 (5 bases). The CDR3 loop spans 15 amino acids. Germline CDR1 is SGHKS and CDR2 is YYEKEE (reference sequence). V was cut by 4 bases and J by 1 base, with 11 bases left in between. The CDR3 coding sequence is TGTGCCAGCAGCGAAGGGGACGGAACTAATGAAAAACTGTTTTTT. Amino acid sequence: CASSEGDGTNEKLFF.

At least ten counts were recorded for this clonotype. The chain is built from TRBV7-9 and TRBJ2-3, with D hard to call. Trimming pared 5 bases from V and 0 bases from J, leaving 9 bases between. CDR3 size: 14 residues. Germline V gene sequence: CDR1 SEHNR, CDR2 FQNEAQ (reference sequence). CDR3 in amino acids: CASSATDSTDTQYF. The CDR3 DNA reads as TGTGCCAGCAGCGCGACCGACAGCACAGATACGCAGTATTTT.

The chain is built from TRBV15 and TRBJ2-3; 12 bases map to TRBD1. V shed 4 bases, J shed 9 bases, and the junction held 11 bases outside the gene matches. The CDR3 covers 16 residues. Germline-derived CDR1 and CDR2 are LNHNV and YYDKDF (reference sequence). This CDR3 is CATSNHRDRGRDTQYF. The CDR3 DNA sequence: TGTGCCACCAGCAACCACCGGGACAGGGGGCGCGACACGCAGTATTTT.

This chain uses TRBV29-1 with TRBJ2-3; 7 bases fit TRBD1. The V segment lost 6 bases and the J segment 0 bases; nucleotides outside the gene matches: 3. The CDR3 covers 13 residues. In germline, CDR1 is SQVTM, CDR2 ANQGSEA. Here the CDR3 reads CSVGQFSTDTQYF. The CDR3, as DNA: TGCAGCGTGGGACAGTTTAGCACAGATACGCAGTATTTT.

This clonotype was seen a handful of times. The chain employs TRBV5-8 and TRBJ1-1; TRBD1 aligns across 8 bases. The CDR3 is 15 residues long. CDR1 is SGHTS and CDR2 is YDEGEE in the germline V gene. J gave up 2 bases and V 4 bases, and 7 bases lay outside the gene matches. The CDR3 DNA follows: TGTGCCAGCAGCAAACGACAGGGGCGAAACACTGAAGCTTTCTTT. Protein: CASSKRQGRNTEAFF.

The rearrangement joins TRBV6-2 or TRBV6-3 to TRBJ1-1; possibly TRBD1 for D (5 bases). Per germline, CDR1 MNHEY and CDR2 SVGEGT. The CDR3 covers 14 residues. V dropped 4 bases and J dropped 4 bases, with 13 bases sitting between them. CDR3 region: CASSLRAGGTEAFF. The CDR3 DNA reads TGTGCCAGCAGTTTACGGGCCGGGGGCACTGAAGCTTTCTTT.

This clonotype was detected ten times or more. The V gene is TRBV30, the J gene TRBJ2-7; possible D gene TRBD2, 5 bases. Germline CDR1 reads GTSNPN; CDR2 reads SVGIG (reference sequence). The CDR3 runs 11 residues. The CDR3 loop reads CARQAGIEQYF. The DNA of the CDR3 is TGTGCTAGGCAGGCCGGGATTGAGCAGTACTTC.

This clonotype was picked up one time. The V and J genes are TRBV20-1 and TRBJ1-3; D possibly corresponds to TRBD1 (5 bases). This CDR3 contains 14 residues. Germline V gene lookup returns CDR1 DFQATT and CDR2 SNEGSKA (reference sequence). V shed 1 base and J shed 2 bases, with 9 bases lying between them. The CDR3 reads CSARVGGAGNTIYF. DNA of the CDR3: TGCAGTGCTAGAGTGGGGGGGGCTGGAAACACCATATATTTT.

This clonotype was seen at least ten times. This sequence joins TRBV7-2 and TRBJ1-1, with D hard to call. CDR3 size: 14 residues. Trimming stripped 2 bases from V and 4 bases from J, with 11 bases between. Germline V gene lookup returns CDR1 SGHTA and CDR2 FQGNSA. In DNA form, the CDR3 reads TGTGCCAGCAGCTTAACCAGGCCCCTCACTGAAGCTTTCTTT. The encoded protein is CASSLTRPLTEAFF.

This clonotype was found a few times. The V gene is TRBV12-5, the J gene TRBJ2-2, with 11 bases identical to TRBD1. The germline V gene has CDR1 LGHNT and CDR2 FRNRAP. With V trimmed by 2 bases and J by 4 bases, 18 bases remained unmatched. The length of the CDR3 is 21 residues. Written as DNA, the CDR3 is TGTGCTAGTGGTTTGATCCACTCAATCCGGGACAGGGGGACGCCCACCGGGGAGCTGTTTTTT. Translation gives CASGLIHSIRDRGTPTGELFF.

This clonotype was picked up a small number of times. The chain is built from TRBV13 and TRBJ2-7; 10 nucleotides align to TRBD2. J was trimmed by 1 base and V by 5 bases; bases with no gene match: 2. The CDR3 is 14 amino acids. In germline, CDR1 is PRHDT, CDR2 FYEKMQ (reference sequence). The CDR3 sequence: CASSPLAGSYEQYF. The CDR3 DNA follows: TGTGCCAGCAGCCCACTAGCGGGATCCTACGAGCAGTACTTC.

The table lists this clonotype with many counts. The rearrangement links TRBV30 to TRBJ1-4; D might be TRBD1 (5 bases). Germline V gene sequence: CDR1 GTSNPN, CDR2 SVGIG (reference sequence). V lost 5 bases to trimming and J lost 0 bases, with 7 bases between them. CDR3 size: 13 residues. The chain's CDR3 is CAWQQATNEKLFF. DNA for the CDR3: TGTGCCTGGCAACAGGCAACTAATGAAAAACTGTTTTTT.

This clonotype was picked up many times. The chain couples TRBV25-1 to TRBJ2-7, with TRBD2 matching over 16 bases. V lost 8 bases and J lost 7; bases outside the gene matches: 14. The CDR3 extends over 17 amino acids. Germline CDR1 and CDR2: MGHDK and SYGVNS. CDR3: CASWGLAGGRLAGEQYF. DNA of the CDR3: TGTGCCAGCTGGGGACTAGCGGGGGGGCGATTAGCGGGGGAGCAGTACTTC.

V and J are TRBV5-4 and TRBJ1-1; TRBD1 agrees at 7 bases. V shed 4 bases, J shed 3 bases, and the junction held 6 bases outside the gene matches. CDR3 length: 14 residues. Germline CDR1 SGHNT, CDR2 YYREEE (reference sequence). CDR3 in DNA: TGTGCCAGCAGCCTAGAAGACAGGGACACTGAAGCTTTCTTT. Encoded protein: CASSLEDRDTEAFF.

The sample holds a few counts of this clonotype. J is TRBJ1-1 and V is TRBV6-1; possibly TRBD1 for D (5 bases). The CDR3 runs 13 residues. The germline gives CDR1 MNHNS, CDR2 SASEGT. The V end lost 7 bases, the J end lost 2 bases, and 11 bases lay between the germline ends. CDR3 residues: CASTARTNTEAFF. Here the CDR3 DNA reads TGTGCCAGCACTGCAAGGACAAACACTGAAGCTTTCTTT.

The V and J genes are TRBV7-8 and TRBJ1-1; D is undetermined. CDR3 length: 14 amino acids. Germline CDR1 is SGHVS and CDR2 is FQNEAQ. With 2 bases removed from V and 0 bases from J, the gap between germline ends came to 7 bases. The CDR3, as DNA: TGTGCCAGCAGCTTAAGGAAGGTGAACACTGAAGCTTTCTTT. Amino acid sequence: CASSLRKVNTEAFF.

J is TRBJ2-1 and V is TRBV4-2, with 11 bases fitting TRBD1. This CDR3 contains 18 residues. In germline, CDR1 is LGHNA, CDR2 YNFKEQ. V shed 4 bases, J shed 7 bases, and the junction held 15 bases outside the gene matches. The CDR3 bases are TGTGCCAGCAGCCGGACAAATAGCGGGACAGGGGGTGATAATGAGCAGTTCTTC. Translated: CASSRTNSGTGGDNEQFF.

This clonotype was seen repeatedly, ten times or more. The J gene is TRBJ2-7, the V gene TRBV3-1; D gene unclear. Per germline, CDR1 LGHDT and CDR2 YNNKEL (reference sequence). Trimming took off 0 bases at V and 2 bases at J, with 8 bases between the two ends. The CDR3 is made up of 14 amino acids. CDR3 in amino acids: CASSQDLAPYEQYF. The CDR3 DNA reads TGTGCCAGCAGCCAAGATCTCGCGCCCTACGAGCAGTACTTC.

This chain connects TRBV6-1 to TRBJ2-1, with 11 bases identical to TRBD2. Losses at the gene ends were 6 bases for V and 6 bases for J; bases not matched to a gene: 7. Germline V gene sequence: CDR1 MNHNS, CDR2 SASEGT. The CDR3 consists of 15 residues. The DNA for the CDR3 is TGTGCCAGCAGGCTCCTAGCGGGGGGACTCAATGAGCAGTTCTTC. Translated: CASRLLAGGLNEQFF.

J is TRBJ2-7 and V is TRBV29-1; possibly TRBD1 for D (7 bases). The V gene's germline CDR1 is SQVTM and CDR2 ANQGSEA. CDR3 length: 13 amino acids. The V end lost 7 bases, the J end lost 3 bases, and 16 bases lay between the germline ends. CDR3 coding DNA: TGCAGCGGAGCTACAGGGGAGGTCTACGAGCAGTACTTC. Protein product: CSGATGEVYEQYF.

The chain has TRBV7-2 and TRBJ2-1; 11 bases agree with TRBD2. This CDR3 is built from 18 residues. The germline CDR1 and CDR2 sequences are SGHTA and FQGNSA. J gave up 4 bases and V 2 bases, and 10 bases lay outside the gene matches. The CDR3 DNA follows: TGTGCCAGCAGCTTAAGGACTACTAGCGGGAGTAAATACAATGAGCAGTTCTTC. This translates into CASSLRTTSGSKYNEQFF.

This clonotype occurred many times. The rearrangement links TRBV20-1 to TRBJ1-2; D is possibly TRBD1 (5 bases). The CDR3 runs to 13 residues. Germline CDR1 is DFQATT and CDR2 is SNEGSKA (reference sequence). V was trimmed by 0 bases and J by 5 bases, leaving 10 bases between them. CDR3 sequence reads: CSARDPGLYGYTF. The DNA of the CDR3 is TGCAGTGCTAGAGATCCAGGGTTGTATGGCTACACCTTC.

The V and J genes are TRBV7-8 and TRBJ2-7; D is ambiguous. The CDR3 contains 12 residues. Germline assignment: CDR1 SGHVS and CDR2 FQNEAQ. V lost 5 bases, J lost 6 bases, and 11 bases lay in between. CDR3 region: CASSTSFREQYF. The CDR3 nucleotides are TGTGCCAGCAGCACCTCTTTCCGCGAGCAGTACTTC.

This clonotype was found many times. The gene calls are TRBV13 and TRBJ2-7; no reliable D call. There are 15 residues in the CDR3. Germline V gene data show CDR1 as PRHDT and CDR2 as FYEKMQ (reference sequence). Trimming left V 3 bases short and J 3 bases short, with 15 bases between. The CDR3 nucleotides read TGTGCCAGCAGCTTGGGGTCCGTATTAAGCTACGAGCAGTACTTC. This translates into CASSLGSVLSYEQYF.

This clonotype was observed many times. The V call is TRBV28, the J call TRBJ1-1; D is perhaps TRBD1 (6 bases). The germline V gene has CDR1 MDHEN and CDR2 SYDVKM. Trimming stripped 2 bases from V and 1 base from J, with 11 bases between. The CDR3 totals 15 residues. CDR3 coding DNA: TGTGCCAGCAGTTTACGGGGGGCTGGGAACACTGAAGCTTTCTTT. Translation: CASSLRGAGNTEAFF.

This clonotype was picked up many times. The chain employs TRBV20-1 and TRBJ1-1, with D perhaps TRBD1 (5 bases). V was trimmed by 5 bases and J by 1 base, leaving 11 bases between them. The CDR3 spans 13 residues. Germline CDR1 reads DFQATT; CDR2 reads SNEGSKA (reference sequence). This CDR3 reads CSAGDSGNTEAFF. The CDR3 bases are TGCAGTGCTGGGGACTCAGGGAACACTGAAGCTTTCTTT.

This clonotype was counted many times. V and J are TRBV30 and TRBJ1-1, with TRBD1 identical over 7 bases. The CDR3 has 14 residues. Unmatched junction bases numbered 7, after V lost 5 bases and J lost 1 base. Germline V lookup: CDR1 GTSNPN, CDR2 SVGIG (reference sequence). The CDR3 DNA reads as TGTGCCTGGCGAGGAGGGACAGCGAACACTGAAGCTTTCTTT. This translates into CAWRGGTANTEAFF.